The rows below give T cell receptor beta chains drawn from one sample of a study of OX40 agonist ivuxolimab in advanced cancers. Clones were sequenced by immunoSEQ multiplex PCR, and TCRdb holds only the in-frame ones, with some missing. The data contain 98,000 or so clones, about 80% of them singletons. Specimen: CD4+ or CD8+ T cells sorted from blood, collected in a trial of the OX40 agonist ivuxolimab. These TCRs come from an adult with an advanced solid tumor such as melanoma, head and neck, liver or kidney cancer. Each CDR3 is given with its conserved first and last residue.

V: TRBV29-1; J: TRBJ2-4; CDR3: CSVDRGNIQYF
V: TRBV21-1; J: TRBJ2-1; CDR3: CASSKVWDAETSGTDNEQFF
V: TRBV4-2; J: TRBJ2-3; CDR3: CASSQADRQYF
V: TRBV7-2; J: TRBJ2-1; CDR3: CASSTTREQFF
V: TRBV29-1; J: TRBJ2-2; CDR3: CSVGQTGTGGGGELFF
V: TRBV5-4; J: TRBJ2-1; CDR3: CASSQRGGTYNEQFF
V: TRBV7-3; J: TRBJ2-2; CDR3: CASSPLVGSRTGELFF
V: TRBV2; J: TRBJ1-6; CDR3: CASAEDRDSPLHF
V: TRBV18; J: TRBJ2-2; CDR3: CASAKGLRNTGELFF
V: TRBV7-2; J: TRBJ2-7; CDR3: CASSGRTGRVYEQYF
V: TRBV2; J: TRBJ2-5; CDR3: CASSGLPGTEKGTQYF
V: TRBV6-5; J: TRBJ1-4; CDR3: CASSYGGTGGEKLFF
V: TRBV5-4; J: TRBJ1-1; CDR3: CASSLGGTVGSLEAFF
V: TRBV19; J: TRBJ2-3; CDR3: CASLSTSGTQDTQYF
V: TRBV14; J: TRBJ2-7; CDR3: CASSSDRGRPNEQYF
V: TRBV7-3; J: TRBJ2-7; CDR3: CASSLGDEQYF
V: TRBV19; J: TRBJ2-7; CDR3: CARGLAGGAYEQYF
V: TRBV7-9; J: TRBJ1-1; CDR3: CASSDSLNTEAFF
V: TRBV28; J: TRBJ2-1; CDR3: CARGKQGVLHNEQFF
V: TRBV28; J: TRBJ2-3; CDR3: CASSSHSTGSTDTQYF
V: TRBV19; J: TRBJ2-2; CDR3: CASSIDGGGSGELFF
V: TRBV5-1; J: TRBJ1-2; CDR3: CASSLEGLIGGYTF
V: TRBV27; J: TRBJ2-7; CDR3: CASSLRVGGEQYF
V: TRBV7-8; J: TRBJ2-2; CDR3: CASSWGRGTGELFF
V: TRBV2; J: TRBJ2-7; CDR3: CASSVRAGGESYEQYF
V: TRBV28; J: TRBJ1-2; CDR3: CASFRPSDGANYGYTF
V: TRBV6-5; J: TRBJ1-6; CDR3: CASSPKGHSPLHF
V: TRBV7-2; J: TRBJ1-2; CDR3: CASSFRDRVTYGYTF
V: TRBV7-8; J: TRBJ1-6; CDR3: CASSLARGALNSPLHF
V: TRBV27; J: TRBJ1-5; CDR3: CASRFLHPQGEPPQHF
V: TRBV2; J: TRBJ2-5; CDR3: CASQWTGLETQYF
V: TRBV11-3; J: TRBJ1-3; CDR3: CASSVGTGNVQGNTIYF
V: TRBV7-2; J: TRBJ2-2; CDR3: CASSLDNRYTGELFF
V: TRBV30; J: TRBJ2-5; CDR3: CAWSRFAGQTQYF
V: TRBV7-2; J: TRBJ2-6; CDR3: CASSRDSNSGANVLTF
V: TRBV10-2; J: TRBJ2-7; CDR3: CASEDPTANLYEQYF
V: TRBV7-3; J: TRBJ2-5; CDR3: CASSQTGERETQYF
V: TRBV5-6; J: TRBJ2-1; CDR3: CASSFSSRNEQFF
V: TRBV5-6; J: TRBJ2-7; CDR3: CASSLWGTGGEQYF
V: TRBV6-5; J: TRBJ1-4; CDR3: CASSLPPEKLFF
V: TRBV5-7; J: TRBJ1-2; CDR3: CASSLGGARNGYTF
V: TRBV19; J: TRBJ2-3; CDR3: CASSTRPGLAGSTDTQYF
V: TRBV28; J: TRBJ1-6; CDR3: CASSKTGNNSPLHF
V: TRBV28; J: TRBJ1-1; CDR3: CASGSIGTEAFF
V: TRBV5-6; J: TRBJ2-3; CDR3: CASSLAVRSTDTQYF
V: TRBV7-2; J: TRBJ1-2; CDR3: CASSLTGHSYGYTF
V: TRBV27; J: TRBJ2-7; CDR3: CASGLANSYEQYF
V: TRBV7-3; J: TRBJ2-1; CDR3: CASSTPSGQSFF
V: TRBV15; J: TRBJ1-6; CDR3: CATRGRAYNSPLHF
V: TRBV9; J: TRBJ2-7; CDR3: CASSVLGGFSYEQYF